A selection of T cell receptor beta chains follows, all from one sample in a study of blood T cell repertoires in COVID-19. Sequenced by immunoSEQ multiplex PCR; TCRdb stores in-frame clones only, minus some. Here the sample spans 400,000 to 500,000 clones, more than 70% being singletons. Material for sequencing was PBMCs or T cells enriched from blood (not recorded which). Receptor source: a woman between 18 and 30 years old who had been exposed to COVID-19. Each CDR3 is given with its conserved first and last residue. Each record gives: J gene, V gene, D gene, clone size, CDR3 DNA, CDR3 protein. The D gene is left open where the match is weak. Where a row states a size, it is once, few, many or the class of an expanded clone; other rows omit it.

>TRBJ1-1|TRBV28|TRBD1|.
TGTGCCAGCAGTACAACAGGGGGCACTGAAGCTTTCTTT
CASSTTGGTEAFF
>TRBJ1-2|TRBV6-4|TRBD1|.
TGTGCCAGCAGTGACTGGGACAGGGGGAGGGAAAATGGCTACACCTTC
CASSDWDRGRENGYTF
>TRBJ1-3|TRBV5-1|.|.
TGCGCCAGCAGCAGGGACACCAGCTCTGGAAACACCATATATTTT
CASSRDTSSGNTIYF
>TRBJ1-1|TRBV13|.|.
TGTGCCAGCAGCCCCGGACAGCTGAACACTGAAGCTTTCTTT
CASSPGQLNTEAFF
>TRBJ2-3|TRBV7-2|.|.
TGTGCCAGCAGCTTAGGTGCTAGCTCAGATACGCAGTATTTT
CASSLGASSDTQYF
>TRBJ2-7|TRBV10-2|TRBD1|.
TGCGCCAGCCTTCCGGGACAGGGGGCGGGGGAGCAGTACTTC
CASLPGQGAGEQYF
>TRBJ1-6|TRBV10-3|TRBD1|.
TGTGCCATCAGTGAGTCGACAGGGTTAGATTCACCCCTCCACTTT
CAISESTGLDSPLHF
>TRBJ2-7|TRBV7-3|.|.
TGTGCCAGCAGCTTAACGCGGTCCTACGAGCAGTACTTC
CASSLTRSYEQYF
>TRBJ2-5|TRBV11-2|TRBD1|.
TGTGCCAGCAGCTCAACAGGGGGCGGTGAGACCCAGTACTTC
CASSSTGGGETQYF
>TRBJ2-2|TRBV5-1|TRBD1|.
TGCGCCAGCATAATCCGGGACAGGGGGCGACCGCTCACCGGGGAGCTGTTTTTT
CASIIRDRGRPLTGELFF
>TRBJ2-7|TRBV28|TRBD2|.
TGTGCCAGCAGTCCGACTAGCGGGCTTTACGAGCAGTACTTC
CASSPTSGLYEQYF
>TRBJ1-4|TRBV4-1|TRBD1|.
TGCGCCAGCAGCCACAGGGGGGAAAAACTGTTTTTT
CASSHRGEKLFF
>TRBJ2-3|TRBV18|.|.
TGTGCCAGCTCACTCCGCGGAGATACGCAGTATTTT
CASSLRGDTQYF
>TRBJ2-7|TRBV20-1|.|.
TGCAGTGCCCTATACCTCCACGAGCAGTACTTC
CSALYLHEQYF
>TRBJ2-3|TRBV7-9|.|.
TGTGCCAGCAGCTTCAGTCCGGACAGACCTAGCACAGATACGCAGTATTTT
CASSFSPDRPSTDTQYF
>TRBJ1-1|TRBV5-4|TRBD1|once
TGTGCCAGCAGCTGGGGAGGCAGGGGGCTCATGAACACTGAAGCTTTCTTT
CASSWGGRGLMNTEAFF
>TRBJ1-1|TRBV12-5|.|.
TGTGCTAGTGGTTTCTTGAACACTGAAGCTTTCTTT
CASGFLNTEAFF
>TRBJ2-7|TRBV18|.|.
TGTGCCAGCTCACCCACAGGGAATGATTACGAGCAGTACTTC
CASSPTGNDYEQYF
>TRBJ1-5|TRBV15|.|.
TGTGCCACCAGCAGAGATCATTGGCCCCAGCATTTT
CATSRDHWPQHF
>TRBJ2-5|TRBV7-2|.|.
TGTGCCAGCCGGACGGGGTCAGAGACCCAGTACTTC
CASRTGSETQYF
>TRBJ1-5|TRBV7-9|.|.
TGTGCCAGCAGCTTCTGGGAGGATTCCCAGCATTTT
CASSFWEDSQHF
>TRBJ1-2|TRBV7-2|.|.
TGTGCCAGCAGCCCAGGAACTGCTTATGGCTACACCTTC
CASSPGTAYGYTF
>TRBJ2-1|TRBV18|.|once
TGTGCCAGCTCACCCAGCACAGGGTTGGGCTACAATGAGCAGTTCTTC
CASSPSTGLGYNEQFF
>TRBJ1-1|TRBV28|.|.
TGTGCCAGCAGTTTACCTCGTACGGGCACTGAAGCTTTCTTT
CASSLPRTGTEAFF
>TRBJ1-5|TRBV19|.|once
TGTGCCAGTAGTATAGTGCAGGTGAATCAGCCCCAGCATTTT
CASSIVQVNQPQHF
>TRBJ2-1|TRBV19|.|.
TGTGCCAGTAGTTCGCCAGGGGCCGGAGACAATGAGCAGTTCTTC
CASSSPGAGDNEQFF
>TRBJ2-2|TRBV28|TRBD1|.
TGTGCCAGCAGCACGGGACAGGGGAACACCGGGGAGCTGTTTTTT
CASSTGQGNTGELFF
>TRBJ2-4|TRBV5-5|TRBD1|.
TGTGCCAGCAGACAAACAGGGGCGGGCGGAAACATTCAGTACTTC
CASRQTGAGGNIQYF
>TRBJ1-2|TRBV19|.|once
TGTGCCAGTAGCTGGATCGGGGGGGGCGATGGCTACACCTTC
CASSWIGGGDGYTF
>TRBJ2-7|TRBV10-1|TRBD1|.
TGCGCCAGCAGGGACAGGGGGCTTATCTACGAGCAGTACTTC
CASRDRGLIYEQYF
>TRBJ1-6|TRBV3-1/TRBV3-2|.|.
TGTGCCAGCAGCAAACGAGTCGGTAATTCACCCCTCCACTTT
CASSKRVGNSPLHF
>TRBJ2-3|TRBV28|TRBD2|.
TGTGCCAGCAGTCCTAGCGGGGGGGCCTTAGATACGCAGTATTTT
CASSPSGGALDTQYF
>TRBJ2-1|TRBV11-3|TRBD2|.
TGTGCCAGCAGCTCCAAGAAGCTAGCGGGGGGGAACAATGAGCAGTTCTTC
CASSSKKLAGGNNEQFF
>TRBJ1-5|TRBV6-2/TRBV6-3|.|few
TGTGCCAGCAGCCCGGACTTGCCGCCCCAGCATTTT
CASSPDLPPQHF
>TRBJ2-2|TRBV27|.|once
TGTGCCAGCAGCCTTTGGCTTCCCGATCACACCGGGGAGCTGTTTTTT
CASSLWLPDHTGELFF
>TRBJ2-7|TRBV2|TRBD2|once
TGTGCCAGCGTAGCGGGAAACTCCTACGAGCAGTACTTC
CASVAGNSYEQYF
>TRBJ1-6|TRBV13|TRBD1|.
TGTGCCAGCAGCTTAGTACAGGGGCTAAATTCACCCCTCCACTTT
CASSLVQGLNSPLHF
>TRBJ2-7|TRBV4-1|TRBD1|few
TGCGCCAGCAGCCACGAGGTCGGACAGGGGCCCTACGAGCAGTACTTC
CASSHEVGQGPYEQYF
>TRBJ2-2|TRBV29-1|TRBD2|.
TGCAGCGTAACGGGACTAGCGGGGGTGAACACCGGGGAGCTGTTTTTT
CSVTGLAGVNTGELFF
>TRBJ2-7|TRBV28|TRBD1|.
TGTGCCAGCCAGAGCCCGGGACAGGGGACCTACGAGCAGTACTTC
CASQSPGQGTYEQYF
>TRBJ2-7|TRBV29-1|.|.
TGCAGCGTGTATACAGGATACGAGCAGTACTTC
CSVYTGYEQYF
>TRBJ2-4|TRBV6-5|.|.
TGTGCCAGCAGTTACCGGGGGAGAGGGGACATTCAGTACTTC
CASSYRGRGDIQYF
>TRBJ1-2|TRBV10-2|.|.
TGCGCCTCGGCGCTGTCAGGAACGCTGAACCATGGCTACACCTTC
CASALSGTLNHGYTF
>TRBJ2-7|TRBV13|TRBD2|.
TGTGCCAGCAGCTTAGTGGGACTAGCGGGAGAATATGGGACCTACGAGCAGTACTTC
CASSLVGLAGEYGTYEQYF